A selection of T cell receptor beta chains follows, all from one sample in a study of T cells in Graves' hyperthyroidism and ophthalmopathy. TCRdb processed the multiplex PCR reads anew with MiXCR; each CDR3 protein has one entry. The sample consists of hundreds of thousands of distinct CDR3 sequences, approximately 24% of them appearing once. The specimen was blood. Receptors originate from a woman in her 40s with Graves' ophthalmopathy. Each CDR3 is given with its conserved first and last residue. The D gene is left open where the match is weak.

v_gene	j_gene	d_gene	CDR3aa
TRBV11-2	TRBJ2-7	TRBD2	CASSLSSSGGPYEQYF
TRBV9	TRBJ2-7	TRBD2	CASSPAGGDVTYEQYF
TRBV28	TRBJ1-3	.	CASSLLGSSGNTIYF
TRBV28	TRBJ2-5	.	CASSCLWVETQYF
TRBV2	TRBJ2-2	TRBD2	CASSESGGRIGELFF
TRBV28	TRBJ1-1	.	CASNADQVQTEAFF
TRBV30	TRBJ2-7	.	CALRDFYEQYF
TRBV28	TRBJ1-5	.	CASSLPMDGQPQHF
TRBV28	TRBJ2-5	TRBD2	CASSHKLAGEETQYF
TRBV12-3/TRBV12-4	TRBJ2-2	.	CASTKQGLTSTGELFF
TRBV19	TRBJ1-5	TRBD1	CASSIVGGGNQPQHF
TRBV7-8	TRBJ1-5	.	CASSLSGGYGNQPQHF
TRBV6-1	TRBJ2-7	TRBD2	CASNLGLANSYEQYF
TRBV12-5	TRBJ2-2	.	CASGLAGGPTGELFF
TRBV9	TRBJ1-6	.	CASSSTGLDNSPLHF
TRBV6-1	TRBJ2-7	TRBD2	CAISGGSGTEQYF
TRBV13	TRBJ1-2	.	CARYFQGKGGYTF
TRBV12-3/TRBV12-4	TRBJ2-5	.	CASSLSLDQETQYF
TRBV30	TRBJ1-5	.	CAWNRDNQPQHF
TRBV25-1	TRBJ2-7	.	CASTDRFYEQYF
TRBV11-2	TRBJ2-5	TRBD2	CASSSPGEAGGPQETQYF
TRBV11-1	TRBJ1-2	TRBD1	CASSTRHTGGERDGYTF
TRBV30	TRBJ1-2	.	CAWKGGGGGCTF